These 6 T cell receptor beta chains came from one sample sequenced in a study of response to subunit inactivated influenza vaccine. TCRdb re-called the RT-PCR reads through MiXCR, storing one row per CDR3 protein. The data contain 400,000 to 650,000 distinct CDR3 sequences, approximately 7.3% of them singletons. Sequences were derived from PBMCs from blood, sampled less than 30 months after vaccination. The receptors were sampled from a man in his fifties or sixties who received an inactivated influenza vaccine.

This clonotype has ten or more counts. The chain links TRBV12-3 or TRBV12-4 to TRBJ2-7; D possibly corresponds to TRBD1 (6 bases). This CDR3 contains 14 residues. Trimming took off 1 base at V and 0 bases at J, with 7 bases between the two ends. The CDR3 bases are TGTGCCAGCAGTTTAGTAGGGGGCTCCTACGAGCAGTACTTC. This translates into CASSLVGGSYEQYF.

The chain uses TRBV28 and TRBJ2-1, with D hard to call. Trimming removed 4 bases at V and 2 bases at J, with 9 bases between. There are 14 residues in the CDR3. Germline CDR1 reads MDHEN; CDR2 reads SYDVKM. CDR3 amino acids: CASSSPEPYNEQFF. The CDR3 nucleotides read TGTGCCAGCAGTTCTCCCGAGCCCTACAATGAGCAGTTCTTC.

This clonotype was seen a handful of times. The chain has TRBV11-2 and TRBJ2-7; 10 positions agree with TRBD1. This CDR3 has 16 residues. The V segment lost 5 bases and the J segment 4 bases; nucleotides outside the gene matches: 11. The V gene's germline CDR1 is SGHAT and CDR2 FQNNGV. CDR3 amino acids: CASSHSTWGQGYEQYF. CDR3 in DNA: TGTGCCAGCAGCCACTCAACTTGGGGACAGGGGTACGAGCAGTACTTC.

The chain employs TRBV5-1 and TRBJ2-3; D remains ambiguous. With 0 bases removed from V and 1 base from J, the gap between germline ends came to 12 bases. The CDR3 has 16 amino acids. CDR1 is SGHRS, CDR2 YFSETQ, per germline. The CDR3 here is CASSLEAAGGTDTQYF. Written as DNA, the CDR3 is TGCGCCAGCAGCTTGGAGGCAGCCGGTGGCACAGATACGCAGTATTTT.

The chain recombines TRBV7-2 with TRBJ1-1; D is unclear. This CDR3 is 13 amino acids long. Deletions cut 5 bases from V and 7 bases from J, with 14 bases between. CDR1 is SGHTA and CDR2 is FQGNSA in the germline V gene. CDR3 coding DNA: TGTGCCAGCAGCCCCAGCCTGGTCAGTGAAGCTTTCTTT. Translated, it gives CASSPSLVSEAFF.

This chain connects TRBV20-1 to TRBJ2-7, with D unclear. Trimming pared 0 bases from V and 0 bases from J, leaving 6 bases between. Germline V gene lookup returns CDR1 DFQATT and CDR2 SNEGSKA (reference sequence). The length of the CDR3 is 13 residues. The CDR3, as DNA: TGCAGTGCTAGAGAAACCGTCTCCTACGAGCAGTACTTC. This codes for CSARETVSYEQYF.